These 18 T cell receptor beta chains share one sample of origin, sequenced in a study of blood T cell repertoires in COVID-19. Sequencing used immunoSEQ multiplex PCR; TCRdb keeps in-frame clones, though not all of them. The sample carries roughly 190,000 clones, more than 80% recorded once. Material: peripheral blood. Receptor source: a middle-aged woman with COVID-19, enrolled during active disease.

The chain carries TRBV3-1 (or the pseudogene TRBV3-2) and TRBJ2-7; D is unresolved. This CDR3 has 12 amino acids. In germline, CDR1 is LGHDT, CDR2 YNNKEL (reference sequence). The V end lost 1 base, the J end lost 6 bases, and 7 bases lay between the germline ends. CDR3 in DNA: TGTGCCAGCAGCCAAGGTATTCGCGAGCAGTACGTC. Encoded protein: CASSQGIREQYV.

The chain has TRBV15 and TRBJ1-2; TRBD1 is a possible D gene (6 bases). In germline, CDR1 is LNHNV, CDR2 YYDKDF (reference sequence). Trimming shortened V by 1 base and J by 6 bases, and 12 bases separated the two germline ends. The CDR3 consists of 14 residues. The CDR3 nucleotides are TGTGCCACCAGCAGAGGCGACAGGATAAATGGCTACACCTTC. Encoded protein: CATSRGDRINGYTF.

The rearrangement links TRBV11-1 to TRBJ1-1, with D possibly being TRBD1 (6 bases). The V end lost 2 bases, the J end lost 1 base, and 11 bases lay between the germline ends. Germline CDR1 is SGHAT and CDR2 is FQDESV (reference sequence). The CDR3 totals 15 residues. The CDR3 DNA sequence: TGTGCCAGCAGCTTACTCGGGACACAGAACACTGAAGCTTTCTTT. Amino acid sequence: CASSLLGTQNTEAFF.

The V and J genes are TRBV10-3 and TRBJ2-7; TRBD1 agrees at 10 bases. Germline assignment: CDR1 ENHRY and CDR2 SYGVKD. V trimming: 6 bases; J trimming: 3 bases; junction bases outside the gene matches: 8. The CDR3 length is 15 residues. The CDR3 coding sequence is TGTGCCATCAGCCCACGGGGGACAGGGGACTACGAGCAGTACGTC. It translates to CAISPRGTGDYEQYV.

The count of this clone is one. The genes are TRBV28 and TRBJ2-7, with TRBD2 identical over 10 bases. CDR1 MDHEN and CDR2 SYDVKM come from the germline V gene. The CDR3 is made up of 15 amino acids. J gave up 6 bases and V 3 bases, and 8 bases lay outside the gene matches. Here the CDR3 reads CASSFQPGLATEQYF. The CDR3 DNA follows: TGTGCCAGCAGTTTTCAGCCGGGACTAGCGACCGAGCAGTACTTC.

The V and J genes are TRBV30 and TRBJ2-5; 7 bases line up with TRBD1. From germline, CDR1 is GTSNPN and CDR2 SVGIG (reference sequence). The CDR3 consists of 12 residues. V dropped 1 base and J dropped 5; count of bases not matched to a gene: 1. In nucleotides, the CDR3 is TGTGCCTGGAGTGGGGACAGTGAGACCCAGTACTTC. Its protein is CAWSGDSETQYF.

This clone was found a few times. The CDR3 sequence: CASSFSGELFF. In DNA, the CDR3 is TGTGCCAGCAGCTTCTCCGGGGAGCTGTTTTTT. V is TRBV5-5 and J is TRBJ2-2; D is ambiguous. Trimming shortened V by 2 bases and J by 6 bases, and 2 bases separated the two germline ends. The germline V gene encodes CDR1 SGHKS and CDR2 YYEKEE (reference sequence). The CDR3 extends over 11 amino acids.

The chain combines TRBV20-1 with TRBJ2-7; a possible D gene is TRBD2 (6 bases). Germline V gene lookup returns CDR1 DFQATT and CDR2 SNEGSKA (reference sequence). The CDR3 extends over 11 amino acids. V gave up 8 bases and J gave up 3 bases, with 11 bases separating them. The CDR3 nucleotides are TGCAGTTCTGAAGCGGGCTACGAGCAGTACTTC. This translates into CSSEAGYEQYF.

J is TRBJ2-1 and V is TRBV29-1, with TRBD2 matching 8 bases. There are 15 residues in the CDR3. Germline CDR1 SQVTM, CDR2 ANQGSEA. Trimming cost V 4 bases and J 7 bases; bases outside gene matches: 12. The CDR3 DNA reads TGCAGCGTTGGGGAAGTAGCGGGGTTAGGGAATGAGCAGTTCTTC. Translated, it gives CSVGEVAGLGNEQFF.

The rearrangement joins TRBV11-2 to TRBJ2-2, with D possibly TRBD1 on 5 matching bases. The CDR3 contains 15 residues. Germline CDR1 reads SGHAT; CDR2 reads FQNNGV. Trimming cost V 5 bases and J 0 bases, with 10 bases left between them. The CDR3 region has the DNA TGTGCCAGCAGCAACCAGGGCCCGAACACCGGGGAGCTGTTTTTT. Translation: CASSNQGPNTGELFF.

The V gene is TRBV19, the J gene TRBJ2-7; D is perhaps TRBD2 (6 bases). The length of the CDR3 is 13 residues. Germline V gene lookup returns CDR1 LNHDA and CDR2 SQIVND (reference sequence). V was trimmed by 3 bases and J by 4 bases, leaving 10 bases between them. DNA of the CDR3: TGTGCCAGTAGTATGGGGGGACCTTACGAGCAGTACGTC. Protein sequence: CASSMGGPYEQYV.

The chain combines TRBV5-6 with TRBJ2-5; no clear D. The CDR3 totals 13 residues. Trimming left V 0 bases short and J 5 bases short, with 8 bases between. From germline, CDR1 is SGHDT and CDR2 YYEEEE. CDR3 nucleotides: TGTGCCAGCAGCTTGGCCGCGGCGGAGACCCAGTACTTC. Translation: CASSLAAAETQYF.

The chain is built from TRBV20-1 and TRBJ2-5; tentative D call: TRBD1 (5 bases). The CDR3 consists of 11 residues. CDR1 and CDR2 from the germline V gene are DFQATT and SNEGSKA (reference sequence). V lost 5 bases and J lost 7, with 11 bases in between. Here the CDR3 reads CSARKGPTQYF. CDR3 DNA: TGCAGTGCTCGCAAGGGGCCGACCCAGTACTTC.

The genes are TRBV6-5 and TRBJ1-2; D remains ambiguous. Germline lookup yields CDR1 MNHEY and CDR2 SVGAGI. Deletions cut 7 bases from V and 0 bases from J, with 9 bases between. The CDR3 is made up of 13 amino acids. CDR3 in amino acids: CASTKTANYGYTF. The CDR3 region has the DNA TGTGCCAGCACTAAAACAGCTAACTATGGCTACACCTTC.

The V and J genes are TRBV19 and TRBJ2-5, with 7 nucleotides matching TRBD1. Trimming cost V 3 bases and J 1 base; bases outside gene matches: 8. CDR1 is LNHDA, CDR2 SQIVND, per germline (reference sequence). The CDR3 loop spans 16 amino acids. For the CDR3, the DNA is TGTGCCAGTAGTATGGTTGGGTCAGGGGGCCAAGAGACCCAGTACTTC. This gives the protein CASSMVGSGGQETQYF.

This sequence joins TRBV11-2 and TRBJ2-7; tentatively, D is TRBD1 (6 bases). The CDR3 runs 14 residues. CDR1 SGHAT and CDR2 FQNNGV come from the germline V gene. With 2 bases removed from V and 9 bases from J, the gap between germline ends came to 17 bases. The CDR3 nucleotides read TGTGCCAGCAGCTTAACGGACAGCCCTTACTGGCAGTACGTC. Its translation: CASSLTDSPYWQYV.

The chain combines TRBV5-4 with TRBJ1-4; D might be TRBD1 (6 bases). Per the germline V gene, CDR1 is SGHNT and CDR2 is YYREEE (reference sequence). Trimming took off 0 bases at V and 8 bases at J, with 11 bases between the two ends. The CDR3 has 14 residues. The DNA for the CDR3 is TGTGCCAGCAGCTTGGAACAGGGTGGGGAAAAACTGTTTTTT. This codes for CASSLEQGGEKLFF. Full variable domain (remainder filled in from reference TRBV5-4 and TRBJ1-4): ETGVTQSPTHLIKTRGQQVTLRCSSQSGHNTVSWYQQALGQGPQFIFQYYREEENGRGNFPPRFSGLQFPNYSSELNVNALELDDSALYLCASSLEQGGEKLFFGSGTQLSVL.

V is TRBV19 and J is TRBJ1-1; tentative D call: TRBD1 (6 bases). Germline-derived CDR1 and CDR2 are LNHDA and SQIVND (reference sequence). V gave up 10 bases and J gave up 2 bases, with 23 bases separating them. This CDR3 region has 16 residues. The CDR3 bases are TGTGCCATCCCATTTTTGGACAGAGCTTTAAACACTGAAGCTTTCTTT. Amino acid sequence: CAIPFLDRALNTEAFF.